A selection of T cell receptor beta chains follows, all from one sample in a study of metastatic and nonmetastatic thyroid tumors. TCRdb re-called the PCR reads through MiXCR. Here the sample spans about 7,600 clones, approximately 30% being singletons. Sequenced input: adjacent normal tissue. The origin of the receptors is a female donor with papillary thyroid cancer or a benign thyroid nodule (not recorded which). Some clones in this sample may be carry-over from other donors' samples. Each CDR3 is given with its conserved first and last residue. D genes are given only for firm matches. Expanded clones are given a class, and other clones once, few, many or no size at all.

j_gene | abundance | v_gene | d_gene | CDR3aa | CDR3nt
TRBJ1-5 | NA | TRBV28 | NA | CASGPTDGFSPQHF | TGTGCCAGCGGCCCAACAGATGGGTTTTCGCCCCAGCATTTT
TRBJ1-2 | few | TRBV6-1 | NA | CASSPGVEGYTF | TGTGCCAGCAGTCCAGGGGTGGAGGGCTACACCTTC
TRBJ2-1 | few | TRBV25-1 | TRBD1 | CASSPSRQGSNDHFF | TGTGCCAGCAGTCCAAGCCGACAGGGGTCGAATGATCATTTCTTC
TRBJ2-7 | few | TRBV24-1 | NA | CAIRVIGRTTYEQYF | TGTGCCATCAGGGTTATAGGGCGGACTACCTACGAGCAGTACTTC
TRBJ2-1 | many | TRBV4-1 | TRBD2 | CASSQAGLAGAPEQFF | TGCGCCAGCAGCCAAGCGGGACTAGCGGGAGCTCCTGAGCAGTTCTTC
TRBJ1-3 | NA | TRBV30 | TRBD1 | CAWSVGLTGAGNTIYF | TGTGCCTGGAGTGTAGGGTTGACAGGGGCTGGAAACACCATATATTTT
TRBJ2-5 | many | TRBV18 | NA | CASSPGGGEETQYF | TGTGCCAGCTCACCAGGGGGAGGCGAGGAGACCCAGTACTTC
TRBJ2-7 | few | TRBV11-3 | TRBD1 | CASSLEGTEGYEQYF | TGTGCCAGCAGCTTAGAAGGGACAGAGGGCTACGAGCAGTACTTC
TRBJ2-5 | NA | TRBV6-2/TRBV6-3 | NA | CASSYKADGETQYF | TGTGCCAGCAGTTACAAAGCGGATGGGGAGACCCAGTACTTC
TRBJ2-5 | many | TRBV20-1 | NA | CSAPTKRETQYF | TGCAGTGCCCCCACTAAGCGGGAGACCCAGTACTTC
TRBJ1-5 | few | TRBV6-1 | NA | CASSRTAPRDNQPQHF | TGTGCCAGCAGCCGGACAGCCCCTCGGGACAATCAGCCCCAGCATTTT
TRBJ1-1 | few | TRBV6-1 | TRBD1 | CASRKGADTNTESFF | TGTGCCAGCAGGAAGGGGGCGGATACCAACACTGAATCTTTCTTT
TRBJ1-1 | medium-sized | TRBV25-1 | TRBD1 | CASSEVRGRGGLTEAFF | TGTGCCAGCAGTGAAGTGAGGGGGAGAGGGGGCTTAACTGAAGCTTTCTTT
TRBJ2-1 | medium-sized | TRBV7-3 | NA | CASSLQRTDNEQFF | TGTGCCAGCAGCCTTCAGCGGACCGACAATGAGCAGTTCTTC
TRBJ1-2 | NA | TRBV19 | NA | CASRWNNYGYTF | TGTGCCAGTAGGTGGAATAACTATGGCTACACCTTC
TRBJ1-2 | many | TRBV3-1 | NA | CASSVAMEGGYTF | TGTGCCAGCAGCGTTGCGATGGAGGGGGGCTACACCTTC
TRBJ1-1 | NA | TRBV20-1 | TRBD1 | CSARSATGGRTEAFF | TGCAGTGCTAGATCGGCAACAGGGGGCCGCACTGAAGCTTTCTTT
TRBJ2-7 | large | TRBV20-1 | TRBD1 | CSARREGALYEQYF | TGCAGTGCTAGACGTGAGGGGGCGCTTTACGAGCAGTACTTC
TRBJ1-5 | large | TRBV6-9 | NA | CASSYFTRAGPQHF | TGTGCCAGCAGTTATTTCACACGGGCTGGTCCCCAGCATTTT
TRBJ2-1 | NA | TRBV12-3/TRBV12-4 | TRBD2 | CASSLGLAGGRGWDNEQFF | TGTGCCAGCAGTTTAGGACTAGCGGGAGGGAGAGGTTGGGACAATGAGCAGTTCTTC
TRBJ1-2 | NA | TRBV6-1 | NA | CASSDRHKGGYTF | TGTGCCAGCAGTGATCGACATAAGGGGGGCTACACCTTC
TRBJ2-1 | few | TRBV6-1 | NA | CASGPRGLPISEQFF | TGTGCCAGCGGTCCCAGGGGCTTGCCCATTAGCGAGCAGTTCTTC
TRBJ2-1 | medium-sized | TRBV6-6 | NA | CASSYSSGNSYNEQFF | TGTGCCAGCAGTTACTCGAGCGGAAACTCCTACAATGAGCAGTTCTTC
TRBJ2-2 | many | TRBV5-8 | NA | CASRGPNTGELFF | TGTGCCAGCAGAGGCCCCAACACCGGGGAGCTGTTTTTT
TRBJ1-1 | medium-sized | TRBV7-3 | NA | CASSLQGPYTEAFF | TGTGCCAGCAGCTTACAGGGGCCCTACACTGAAGCTTTCTTT
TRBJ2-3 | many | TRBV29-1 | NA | CSVEESSVRGADTQYF | TGCAGCGTTGAAGAATCGTCAGTCCGCGGGGCGGATACGCAGTATTTT
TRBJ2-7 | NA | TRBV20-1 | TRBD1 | CSASSPGQGAREQYF | TGCAGTGCTTCCAGTCCGGGACAGGGGGCAAGGGAGCAGTACTTC
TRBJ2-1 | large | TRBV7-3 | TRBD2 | CASSPVGLAGVREQFF | TGTGCCAGCAGCCCCGTGGGACTAGCGGGAGTTCGGGAGCAGTTCTTC
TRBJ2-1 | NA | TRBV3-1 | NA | CASSQERTLYNEQFF | TGTGCCAGCAGCCAAGAGAGGACGCTCTACAATGAGCAGTTCTTC
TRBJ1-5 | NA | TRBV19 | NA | CASSPICQSDQPQHF | TGTGCCAGTAGTCCCATCTGCCAGTCCGATCAGCCCCAGCATTTT
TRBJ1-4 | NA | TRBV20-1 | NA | CSGRDRRHGEKLFF | TGCAGTGGTAGAGATCGGCGACACGGAGAAAAACTGTTTTTC
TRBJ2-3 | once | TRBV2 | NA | CASTDEKGSSTDTQYF | TGTGCCAGCACGGACGAGAAGGGATCTAGCACAGATACGCAGTATTTT
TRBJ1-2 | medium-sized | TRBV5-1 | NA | CASMRGGTSNYGYTF | TGCGCCAGCATGCGTGGCGGGACTTCTAACTATGGCTACACCTTC
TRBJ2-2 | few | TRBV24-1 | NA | CATSDLAANTGELFF | TGTGCCACCAGTGACCTCGCCGCGAACACCGGGGAGCTGTTTTTT
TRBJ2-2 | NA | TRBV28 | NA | CASVTVVIKDTGELFF | TGTGCCAGTGTGACAGTGGTCATAAAGGACACCGGGGAGCTGTTTTTT
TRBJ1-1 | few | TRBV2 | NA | CASSYDPGIEAFF | TGTGCCAGCAGTTACGACCCAGGTATTGAAGCTTTCTTT
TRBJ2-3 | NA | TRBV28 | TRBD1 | CASRWTGGGTDTQYF | TGTGCCAGCAGGTGGACAGGGGGAGGGACAGATACGCAGTATTTT
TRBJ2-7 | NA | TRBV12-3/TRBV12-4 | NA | CASSLRAPGYEQYF | TGTGCCAGCAGTTTACGAGCTCCGGGGTACGAGCAGTACTTC
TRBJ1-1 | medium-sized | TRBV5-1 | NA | CASSLGAAMNTEAFF | TGCGCCAGCAGCTTGGGGGCAGCCATGAACACTGAAGCTTTCTTT
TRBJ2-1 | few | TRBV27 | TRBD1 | CASGSPGQGYNEQFF | TGTGCCAGCGGCTCTCCGGGACAGGGATACAATGAGCAGTTCTTC
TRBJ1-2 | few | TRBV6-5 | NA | CASSYGGNYGYTF | TGTGCCAGCAGTTACGGCGGCAACTATGGCTACACCTTC
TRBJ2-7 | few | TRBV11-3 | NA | CASSPSYEQYF | TGTGCCAGCAGCCCCAGCTACGAGCAGTACTTC
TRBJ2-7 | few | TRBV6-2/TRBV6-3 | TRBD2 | CASSYSGGSLNKQYF | TGTGCCAGCAGTTACTCGGGCGGGAGCCTTAACAAGCAGTACTTC
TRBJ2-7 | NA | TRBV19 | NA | CASSPPSSRGDEQYF | TGTGCCAGTAGTCCGCCCTCGAGCAGGGGTGACGAGCAGTACTTC
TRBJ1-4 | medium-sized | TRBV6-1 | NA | CASSYQRDEKLFF | TGTGCCAGCAGTTATCAACGGGACGAAAAACTGTTTTTT
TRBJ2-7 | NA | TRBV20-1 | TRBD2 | CSARPASGRFEQYF | TGCAGTGCTAGACCCGCTAGCGGGAGGTTCGAGCAGTACTTC
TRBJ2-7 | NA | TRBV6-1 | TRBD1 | CASSEEIQGAYEQYF | TGTGCCAGCAGTGAAGAAATACAGGGGGCATACGAGCAGTACTTC
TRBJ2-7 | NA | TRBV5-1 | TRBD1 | CASIPGQGSGKGGYEQYF | TGCGCCAGCATCCCAGGACAGGGGTCCGGGAAGGGCGGCTACGAGCAGTACTTC
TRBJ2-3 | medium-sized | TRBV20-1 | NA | CSARDEPAVAADTQYF | TGCAGTGCTAGAGATGAGCCGGCGGTGGCTGCAGATACGCAGTATTTT
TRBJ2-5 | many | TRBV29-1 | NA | CSVEEGRGETQYF | TGCAGCGTTGAAGAGGGCAGGGGTGAGACCCAGTACTTC
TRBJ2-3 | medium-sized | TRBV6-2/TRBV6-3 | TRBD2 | CASSPRLAGDTQYF | TGTGCCAGCAGTCCCCGACTAGCGGGAGATACGCAGTATTTT
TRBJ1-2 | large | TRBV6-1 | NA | CASRPGTGAMRGYTF | TGTGCCAGCAGGCCTGGCACGGGGGCGATGCGAGGCTACACCTTC
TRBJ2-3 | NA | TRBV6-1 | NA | CARSKTATSTATEYF | TGTGCCAGGAGCAAGACAGCTACTAGCACAGCTACGGAGTATTTT
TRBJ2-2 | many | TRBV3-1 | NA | CASSQVSGRGTGELFF | TGTGCCAGCAGCCAAGTTTCAGGGCGCGGCACCGGGGAGCTGTTTTTT
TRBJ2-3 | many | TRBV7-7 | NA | CASSRCGTLSTDTQYF | TGTGCTAGCAGCCGATGCGGGACACTTAGCACAGATACGCAGTATTTT